Shown below are 29 T cell receptor beta chains from a single sample sequenced in a study of blood T cell repertoires in COVID-19. Sequenced by immunoSEQ multiplex PCR; TCRdb stores in-frame clones only, minus some. This table holds about 100,000 clones, about 85% found once. Sequenced material: peripheral blood. The receptors here all came from a man aged 50 or older with active or convalescent COVID-19.

This clone was found once. The rearrangement links TRBV5-1 to TRBJ2-5, with 10 bases matching TRBD2. There are 15 residues in the CDR3. V dropped 5 bases and J dropped 5; count of bases not matched to a gene: 9. Germline V gives CDR1 SGHRS, CDR2 YFSETQ. CDR3 sequence reads: CASRTLAGVWETQYF. In DNA, the CDR3 is TGCGCCAGCAGAACTCTAGCGGGAGTATGGGAGACCCAGTACTTC.

The CDR3 loop reads CASSLVVAGAYNEQFF. CDR3 DNA sequence: TGTGCCAGCAGCTTAGTCGTAGCGGGAGCTTACAATGAGCAGTTCTTC. The genes are TRBV11-2 and TRBJ2-1, with 9 bases aligning to TRBD2. V shed 1 base, J shed 4 bases, and the junction held 5 bases outside the gene matches. Germline loops: CDR1 SGHAT, CDR2 FQNNGV. The CDR3 contains 16 residues.

This sequence joins TRBV18 and TRBJ2-7, with 8 bases matching TRBD2. The CDR3 is made up of 17 amino acids. With V trimmed by 3 bases and J by 5 bases, 15 bases remained unmatched. CDR1 and CDR2 (germline): KGHSH, LQKENI. The CDR3 nucleotides read TGTGCCAGCTCACCTAATACGGGAGGGCCGGGTCTCCACGAGCAGTACTTC. Amino acid sequence: CASSPNTGGPGLHEQYF.

This clone was picked up a small number of times. The chain is built from TRBV11-3 and TRBJ1-1; D is uncertain. Germline V gene sequence: CDR1 SGHNT, CDR2 YENEEA. Trimming removed 4 bases at V and 8 bases at J, with 14 bases between. This CDR3 comprises 13 residues. The CDR3 reads CASSSRRTTEAFF. The CDR3 DNA reads as TGTGCCAGCAGCTCTCGCCGTACAACGGAAGCTTTCTTT.

This clone occurred a few times. This sequence joins TRBV7-6 and TRBJ1-1, with D tentatively TRBD1 (5 bases). Trimming shortened V by 7 bases and J by 0 bases, and 12 bases separated the two germline ends. The CDR3 length is 14 residues. Germline CDR1 and CDR2: SGHVS and FNYEAQ. CDR3 DNA sequence: TGTGCCAGCATTTCGGGGGGGGTGAACACTGAAGCTTTCTTT. It yields the protein CASISGGVNTEAFF.

In this sample, this clone turned up once. The chain links TRBV7-2 to TRBJ1-5; tentative D call: TRBD1 (5 bases). CDR3 length: 13 amino acids. The germline gives CDR1 SGHTA, CDR2 FQGNSA. The V gene lost 3 bases and the J gene lost 6 bases, with 9 bases spanning the gap. The CDR3 DNA sequence: TGTGCCAGCAGCTTGGAGGGGTTTCAGCCCCAGCATTTT. Amino acid sequence: CASSLEGFQPQHF.

The chain joins TRBV25-1 to TRBJ1-5; 7 nucleotides line up with TRBD1. With 4 bases clipped from V and 7 bases from J, the junction kept 7 bases outside the gene matches. The CDR3 has 14 amino acids. CDR1 and CDR2 from the germline V gene are MGHDK and SYGVNS. In DNA form, the CDR3 reads TGTGCCAGCAGTGGAACAGGGGCTAGGCAGCCCCAGCATTTT. Translation: CASSGTGARQPQHF.

The chain uses TRBV5-1 and TRBJ1-2; D is undetermined. The CDR3 totals 14 residues. Trimming cost V 1 base and J 3 bases, with 10 bases left between them. Germline V lookup: CDR1 SGHRS, CDR2 YFSETQ. The CDR3 DNA follows: TGCGCCAGCAGCTTGCTAAACGGGGACTATGGCTACACCTTC. Translated: CASSLLNGDYGYTF.

This clone came up a few times. The chain carries TRBV19 and TRBJ1-5; D gene ambiguous. Germline assignment: CDR1 LNHDA and CDR2 SQIVND (reference sequence). The CDR3 totals 13 residues. The V gene lost 1 base and the J gene lost 9 bases, with 10 bases spanning the gap. CDR3 amino acids: CASSIGVSGPQHF. CDR3 in DNA: TGTGCCAGTAGTATAGGCGTCTCCGGGCCCCAGCATTTT. Together with reference TRBV19 and TRBJ1-5, the CDR3 gives the full variable domain: DGGITQSPKYLFRKEGQNVTLSCEQNLNHDAMYWYRQDPGQGLRLIYYSQIVNDFQKGDIAEGYSVSREKKESFPLTVTSAQKNPTAFYLCASSIGVSGPQHFGDGTRLSIL.

To note about this clone: Germline is not matched at one junction end, which may reflect a read error. The V call is TRBV6-2 or TRBV6-3, the J call TRBJ1-5; maybe TRBD1 (5 bases). CDR1 is MNHEY and CDR2 is SVGEGT in the germline V gene. This CDR3 has 15 amino acids. For the CDR3, the DNA is TGTGCCAGCAGCTACTCAGACAGTGCATATCAGCCCCAGCATTTT. It codes for CASSYSDSAYQPQHF.

This sequence joins TRBV6-5 and TRBJ1-4; no definite D call. The CDR3 has 14 amino acids. Germline V gene lookup returns CDR1 MNHEY and CDR2 SVGAGI. V was pared by 0 bases and J by 8 bases, with 10 bases between. CDR3: CASSYSSGNEKLFF. The CDR3 DNA reads TGTGCCAGCAGTTACTCTTCCGGGAACGAAAAACTGTTTTTT.

This sequence joins TRBV19 and TRBJ1-2, with 12 bases matching TRBD1. The V gene end was trimmed by 3 bases and the J gene end by 2 bases; junction bases not matched to a gene: 7. CDR1 and CDR2 from the germline V gene are LNHDA and SQIVND (reference sequence). The CDR3 covers 17 residues. DNA of the CDR3: TGTGCCAGTAGTATCGGGACAGGGGGCGCGAGGAACTATGGCTACACCTTC. This translates into CASSIGTGGARNYGYTF.

This clone came up once. The chain has TRBV6-5 and TRBJ2-5, with TRBD1 identical over 9 bases. Germline CDR1 is MNHEY and CDR2 is SVGAGI. V trimming: 7 bases; J trimming: 5 bases; junction bases outside the gene matches: 8. The length of the CDR3 is 14 residues. The CDR3 sequence: CASTLNRGRETQYF. Written as DNA, the CDR3 is TGTGCCAGCACCCTAAACAGGGGGCGTGAGACCCAGTACTTC.

J is TRBJ2-7 and V is TRBV18; D possibly corresponds to TRBD1 (5 bases). Germline CDR1 and CDR2: KGHSH and LQKENI. There are 13 residues in the CDR3. The V and J ends lost 3 bases and 4 bases respectively, with 10 bases between them. The CDR3 nucleotides read TGTGCCAGCTCACCGGCAGGGCGGTACGAGCAGTACTTC. Translated, it gives CASSPAGRYEQYF. Full variable domain (remainder filled in from reference TRBV18 and TRBJ2-7): NAGVMQNPRHLVRRRGQEARLRCSPMKGHSHVYWYRQLPEEGLKFMVYLQKENIIDESGMPKERFSAEFPKEGPSILRIQQVVRGDSAAYFCASSPAGRYEQYFGPGTRLTVT.

The chain joins TRBV7-8 to TRBJ2-1; TRBD2 might be the D (5 bases). The germline V and J ends were trimmed by 6 bases and 0 bases, with 12 bases remaining between them. The CDR3 is made up of 15 amino acids. The germline CDR1 and CDR2 sequences are SGHVS and FQNEAQ. The CDR3 sequence: CASSQDDYSYNEQFF. In DNA form, the CDR3 reads TGTGCCAGCAGTCAAGACGACTACTCCTACAATGAGCAGTTCTTC.

The CDR3: CASSQGPATTGYNSPLHF. As DNA, the CDR3 is TGTGCCAGCAGCCAAGGCCCCGCCACGACAGGGTACAATTCACCCCTCCACTTT. The rearrangement joins TRBV3-1 (or the pseudogene TRBV3-2) to TRBJ1-6; 7 nucleotides line up with TRBD1. The germline V gene has CDR1 LGHDT and CDR2 YNNKEL (reference sequence). V lost 1 base to trimming and J lost 7 bases; unmatched junction nucleotides: 13. The CDR3 runs to 18 residues.

The chain joins TRBV4-1 to TRBJ2-3; no clear D gene. The V gene's germline CDR1 is MGHRA and CDR2 YSYEKL. CDR3 length: 14 amino acids. Trimming left V 1 base short and J 1 base short, with 6 bases between. The CDR3 sequence: CASSQVVGTDTQYF. The DNA for the CDR3 is TGCGCCAGCAGCCAAGTGGTAGGCACAGATACGCAGTATTTT.

The V call is TRBV11-3, the J call TRBJ2-7; D is perhaps TRBD2 (5 bases). V gave up 5 bases and J gave up 5 bases, with 16 bases separating them. Per the germline V gene, CDR1 is SGHNT and CDR2 is YENEEA. The CDR3 is 14 residues long. The CDR3 sequence: CASSQDEGRDEQYF. CDR3 nucleotides: TGTGCCAGCAGCCAGGATGAGGGTAGGGACGAGCAGTACTTC.

This clone was picked up a small number of times. The V gene is TRBV9, the J gene TRBJ1-1; a possible D gene is TRBD1 (5 bases). The V gene's germline CDR1 is SGDLS and CDR2 YYNGEE. Trimming removed 4 bases at V and 0 bases at J, with 13 bases between. The CDR3 is made up of 15 amino acids. The CDR3 reads CASSQTETMNTEAFF. The DNA for the CDR3 is TGTGCCAGCAGCCAGACAGAAACCATGAACACTGAAGCTTTCTTT.

J is TRBJ1-1 and V is TRBV24-1; TRBD1 agrees at 7 bases. J was trimmed by 2 bases and V by 3 bases; bases with no gene match: 2. The germline V gene encodes CDR1 KGHDR and CDR2 SFDVKD. CDR3 size: 14 residues. The CDR3 DNA reads as TGTGCCACCAGTGATAACAGGGGTAACACTGAAGCTTTCTTT. It specifies CATSDNRGNTEAFF.

The J gene is TRBJ2-1, the V gene TRBV5-1; TRBD1 aligns across 7 bases. This CDR3 has 14 amino acids. Trimming removed 2 bases from V and 8 bases from J; junction bases left unmatched: 7. Germline lookup yields CDR1 SGHRS and CDR2 YFSETQ. In DNA, the CDR3 is TGCGCCAGCAGCTTTGACAGGGTGAGACATGAGCAGTTCTTC. It codes for CASSFDRVRHEQFF.

CDR3 DNA sequence: TGTGCCAGCAAAGGGGAAGCCAAAAACATTCAGTACTTC. Encoded protein: CASKGEAKNIQYF. The gene calls are TRBV6-5 and TRBJ2-4, with D possibly being TRBD1 (5 bases). The V end was cut by 7 bases, the J end by 0 bases, with 7 bases between. Looked up from germline, CDR1 is MNHEY and CDR2 is SVGAGI. The CDR3 is made up of 13 amino acids.

The V and J genes are TRBV21-1 and TRBJ2-7; the table's D call, TRBD2, was not checked against the DNA. TRBV21-1 corresponds to a pseudogene. This CDR3 has 15 amino acids. The CDR3 coding sequence is TGTGCCAGCAGCCAAGGGAAAAGCGGTTCCTACGAGCAGTACTTC. It encodes CASSQGKSGSYEQYF.

This clone came up once. The chain uses TRBV5-1 and TRBJ2-2, with a possible D match to TRBD1 (5 bases). Trimming shortened V by 0 bases and J by 4 bases, and 10 bases separated the two germline ends. This CDR3 contains 15 residues. In germline, CDR1 is SGHRS, CDR2 YFSETQ. The CDR3 here is CASSLALRATGELFF. The CDR3, as DNA: TGCGCCAGCAGCTTGGCCCTCAGGGCCACCGGGGAGCTGTTTTTT.

V gene TRBV10-3 combines with J gene TRBJ2-3, with 8 bases aligning to TRBD2. Trimming removed 4 bases from V and 2 bases from J; junction bases left unmatched: 8. This CDR3 region has 16 residues. CDR1 and CDR2 (germline): ENHRY, SYGVKD. The CDR3, as DNA: TGTGCCATCAGTGTGTCGGGAGGGCGGCCCACAGATACGCAGTATTTT. Translation: CAISVSGGRPTDTQYF.

This chain links TRBV12-3 or TRBV12-4 with TRBJ2-5, with D possibly matching TRBD2 (5 bases). The CDR3 covers 13 residues. V was pared by 5 bases and J by 10 bases, with 17 bases between. In DNA, the CDR3 is TGTGCCAGCAGTCGGAAGGACTTTTTGATCCAGTACTTC. It encodes CASSRKDFLIQYF.

The chain combines TRBV19 with TRBJ2-1; 8 bases align to TRBD2. Germline V gene data show CDR1 as LNHDA and CDR2 as SQIVND (reference sequence). The CDR3 runs to 14 residues. Losses at the gene ends were 5 bases for V and 8 bases for J; bases not matched to a gene: 8. In nucleotides, the CDR3 is TGTGCCAGTAGTTTTAGCGGGAATGGCGATGAGCAGTTCTTC. This encodes CASSFSGNGDEQFF.

This chain uses TRBV13 with TRBJ2-2; TRBD1 matches 9 bases. Germline V gives CDR1 PRHDT, CDR2 FYEKMQ (reference sequence). The CDR3 covers 17 residues. The trim removed 2 bases at V and 4 bases at J, leaving 8 bases unmatched. CDR3 sequence (DNA): TGTGCCAGCAGCTTAATTGGGACAGGGAGGGGCACCGGGGAGCTGTTTTTT. It specifies CASSLIGTGRGTGELFF.

The gene calls are TRBV6-1 and TRBJ1-4, with D maybe TRBD1 (6 bases). This CDR3 region has 13 residues. With 2 bases removed from V and 6 bases from J, the gap between germline ends came to 7 bases. CDR1 is MNHNS and CDR2 is SASEGT in the germline V gene. The CDR3 spells CASSEQGYEKLFF. The CDR3, as DNA: TGTGCCAGCAGTGAACAGGGGTATGAAAAACTGTTTTTT.